This is a list of T cell receptor beta chains from one sample in a study of cytotoxic CD8 clonotypes in ibrutinib-treated CLL. The assay was immunoSEQ multiplex PCR, and TCRdb's table has in-frame clones only and misses some. The sample has roughly 330,000 clones; under 70% are singletons. The material sequenced was PBMCs, taken after 36 months of ibrutinib treatment. The receptor source for this set is a human donor with chronic lymphocytic leukemia. The CDR3 runs from the conserved cysteine through the conserved F or W. A D gene is named only where the DNA matches it firmly. Some rows mark clone size as missing; the rest say once, few, many or name a class of expanded clone.

j_call d_call v_call clone_size cdr3_nt cdr3_aa
TRBJ2-7 - TRBV5-6 - TGTGCCAGCAGCACCCCGGGGAGATACGAGCAGTACTTC CASSTPGRYEQYF
TRBJ2-3 TRBD2 TRBV7-8 - TGTGCCAGCAGCCCCGGGGTAGCGGGAGGGGTTGGGACAGATACGCAGTATTTT CASSPGVAGGVGTDTQYF
TRBJ2-3 - TRBV13 - TGTGCCAGCAGCTCCGGCACAGATACGCAGTATTTT CASSSGTDTQYF
TRBJ2-7 - TRBV27 - TGTGCCAGCAGCACGGACCGCTATTCCAGCTCCTACGAGCAGTACTTC CASSTDRYSSSYEQYF
TRBJ2-1 - TRBV5-1 few TGCGCCAGCAGCGGGACGGGTGAGCAGTTCTTC CASSGTGEQFF
TRBJ1-2 - TRBV19 few TGTGCCAGTTTGGACAGAACCTATGGCTACACCTTC CASLDRTYGYTF
TRBJ2-7 - TRBV11-2 - TGTGCCAGCAGTTTTAGAGGAACCTACGAGCAGTACTTC CASSFRGTYEQYF
TRBJ1-2 TRBD1 TRBV5-1 - TGCGCCAGCAGCACCGGGACAGGGTACGGCTACACCTTC CASSTGTGYGYTF
TRBJ1-5 - TRBV25-1 few TGTGCCAGCAGTGAACGGGGAACGAATCAGCCCCAGCATTTT CASSERGTNQPQHF
TRBJ1-2 - TRBV6-1 - TGTGCCAGCAGTGAAACGCGACACTATGGCTACACCTTC CASSETRHYGYTF
TRBJ2-3 - TRBV9 - TGTGCCAGCAGCGCCACCTCCGGGGCGGTCACAGATACGCAGTATTTT CASSATSGAVTDTQYF
TRBJ2-3 - TRBV5-6 - TGTGCCAGCAGCTCTGGTTGGGATACGCAGTATTTT CASSSGWDTQYF
TRBJ2-3 - TRBV7-9 - TGTGCCAGCAGCTGGGGTTGGAGGGCCGACACAGATACGCAGTATTTT CASSWGWRADTDTQYF
TRBJ2-5 - TRBV9 - TGTGCCAGCAGCGGAGGGGAGACCCAGTACTTC CASSGGETQYF
TRBJ2-1 TRBD2 TRBV9 once TGTGCCAGCAGCACCCCCCAATGGGGCGGGAGAGTCCATGAGCAGTTCTTC CASSTPQWGGRVHEQFF
TRBJ2-7 TRBD2 TRBV4-1 - TGCGCCAGCAGCCAAGACATGCTTCGCGGGAGAGATTCGTACGAGCAGTACTTC CASSQDMLRGRDSYEQYF
TRBJ2-1 - TRBV5-6 - TGTGCCAGCAGCTTGGGAGCGGTGAGCTCCTACAATGAGCAGTTCTTC CASSLGAVSSYNEQFF
TRBJ2-2 TRBD1 TRBV6-5 - TGTGCCAGCAGTTACTCAGGGACAGGTCTCTCCGGGGAGCTGTTTTTT CASSYSGTGLSGELFF
TRBJ2-7 TRBD2 TRBV6-5 - TGTGCCAGCTCCCGGGGAGGGGACGAGCAGTACTTC CASSRGGDEQYF
TRBJ1-5 - TRBV19 - TGTGCCAGTAGTACATACTCGGGTAGCAATCAGCCCCAGCATTTT CASSTYSGSNQPQHF
TRBJ2-3 - TRBV28 - TGTGCCAGCAGTTTGTGGGCTGGCGGTGCAGATACGCAGTATTTT CASSLWAGGADTQYF
TRBJ2-7 - TRBV21-1 - TGTGCCAGCAGCAAAAGGAGTGCGATGGAGGTTACGTACGAGCAGTACTTC CASSKRSAMEVTYEQYF
TRBJ2-7 - TRBV29-1 - TGCAGCGTTGAATTTTCCGGGAACGGAGCCTACGAGCAGTACTTC CSVEFSGNGAYEQYF
TRBJ2-7 - TRBV6-6 few TGTGCCAGCAGTTCACCCCCGGGGGACGAGCAGTACTTC CASSSPPGDEQYF
TRBJ2-1 TRBD2 TRBV7-2 once TGTGCCAGCAGCTCCAAATACAGGGGGCGGACTAGCGGGAGCAATGAGCAGTTCTTC CASSSKYRGRTSGSNEQFF
TRBJ2-7 TRBD2 TRBV7-3 - TGTGCCAGCAGCTTAGGCGGGAGGGCCGGGGAAGAGCAGTACTTC CASSLGGRAGEEQYF
TRBJ2-6 - TRBV19 once TGTGCCAGTAGTATGAGGGGTCAATATGGGGCCAACGTCCTGACTTTC CASSMRGQYGANVLTF
TRBJ2-3 - TRBV2 - TGTGCCAGCAGCGGTGACTGGATTTCAGATACGCAGTATTTT CASSGDWISDTQYF
TRBJ2-2 - TRBV6-6 - TGTGCCAGCGAATTTGTCCCCAGTGGTGGCGGGGAGCTGTTTTTT CASEFVPSGGGELFF
TRBJ1-2 - TRBV5-4 few TGTGCCAGCAGCTTGGGTCAGACAGGCAACTATGGCTACACCTTC CASSLGQTGNYGYTF
TRBJ2-7 - TRBV11-2 - TGTGCCAGCAGCCCCTTGGTGCTCTCCTACGAGCAGTACTTC CASSPLVLSYEQYF
TRBJ1-2 - TRBV29-1 - TGCAGCGTTGAGGGCTATGGCTACACCTTC CSVEGYGYTF
TRBJ2-5 TRBD1 TRBV5-1 - TGCGCCAGCAGCTCGGACAGGGGCGTCGAGACCCAGTACTTC CASSSDRGVETQYF
TRBJ2-4 TRBD2 TRBV5-1 - TGCGCCAGCAGCCGGACTAGCGGGGGATCAAACATTCAGTACTTC CASSRTSGGSNIQYF
TRBJ2-3 TRBD2 TRBV7-2 few TGTGCCAGCAGCTGGACCGGGACTAGCGGGGGGGCGGCTGATACGCAGTATTTT CASSWTGTSGGAADTQYF
TRBJ2-7 TRBD1 TRBV6-5 - TGTGCCAGCAGTCCCTGGACAGGAGACTACGAGCAGTACTTC CASSPWTGDYEQYF
TRBJ2-3 - TRBV9 - TGTGCCAGCAGCGGGGACCCCAGGTCAGATACGCAGTATTTT CASSGDPRSDTQYF
TRBJ1-4 - TRBV9 - TGTGCCAGCAGCGTAGGCAGGGCCCATAATGAAAAACTGTTTTTT CASSVGRAHNEKLFF
TRBJ2-1 - TRBV4-1 - TGCGCCAGCAGCCAAGATCGAAGCTCCTACAATGAGCAGTTCTTC CASSQDRSSYNEQFF
TRBJ1-2 - TRBV5-4 - TGTGCCAGCAGCCCCCGTGGGGGTTCGGGCTACACCTTC CASSPRGGSGYTF